A single sample is the source of the 21 T cell receptor beta chains below, sequenced in a study of human T cells and chemical hapten exposure. Time point meaning: patch test 3, about 24 weeks after DPC sensitization. The treatment: therapeutic diphenylcyclopropenone sensitization with weekly scalp DPC. Total RNA extraction was carried out from unfractionated whole blood. MiXCR, applied by TCRdb to the RACE reads, yields one record per CDR3 protein. This table holds over 30,000 distinct CDR3 sequences, more than 8% found once. The sequencing used whole blood, collected in connection with sensitization to the hapten diphenylcyclopropenone (DPC). Receptors were obtained from a man aged 45-65 years with alopecia areata. Some clones in this sample may be carry-over from other donors' samples.

In its sample, this clonotype was seen many times. This chain connects TRBV12-3 or TRBV12-4 to TRBJ2-2; D is perhaps TRBD2 (5 bases). V was clipped by 6 bases and J by 6 bases, with 17 bases between them. The CDR3 contains 15 residues. The CDR3 DNA follows: TGTGCCAGCAGACGCCTGGGGAGTGACGCCGGGGAGCTGTTTTTT. It is translated as CASRRLGSDAGELFF.

This clonotype was seen many times. The junction and the germline gene differ at one end; a read error may be behind it. This chain uses TRBV11-2 with TRBJ1-1, with D possibly being TRBD1 (5 bases). CDR1 is SGHAT and CDR2 is FQNNGV in the germline V gene. The CDR3 totals 14 residues. Here the CDR3 reads CASSQMGGNAEAFF. CDR3 sequence (DNA): TGTGCCAGCAGCCAGATGGGGGGGAACGCTGAAGCTTTCTTT.

In its sample, this clonotype was seen many times. The chain has TRBV5-1 and TRBJ1-6, with no clear D. The germline V and J ends were trimmed by 4 bases and 8 bases, with 16 bases remaining between them. CDR1 and CDR2 (germline): SGHRS, YFSETQ. The CDR3 loop spans 15 amino acids. CDR3 loop: CASSTSNGNDSPLHF. The CDR3 DNA sequence: TGCGCCAGCAGCACTTCCAACGGGAACGATTCACCCCTCCACTTT.

This clonotype was counted ten times or more. The chain is built from TRBV20-1 and TRBJ2-1; 8 bases match TRBD1. This CDR3 spans 14 amino acids. The V and J ends lost 3 bases and 8 bases, in that order; junction bases with no gene match: 9. CDR1 is DFQATT, CDR2 SNEGSKA, per germline (reference sequence). CDR3 in DNA: TGCAGTGCTAGCGCCTCGGACAGGGTGCATGAGCAGTTCTTC. This gives the protein CSASASDRVHEQFF.

This clonotype was counted many times. The rearrangement uses TRBV7-2 and TRBJ2-7; TRBD2 agrees at 7 bases. Germline lookup yields CDR1 SGHTA and CDR2 FQGNSA. CDR3 size: 15 residues. J lost 3 bases, V lost 3 bases, and 8 bases had no gene match. The DNA for the CDR3 is TGTGCCAGCAGCTTGGAAGCGGGATCCCTCTACGAGCAGTACTTC. It yields the protein CASSLEAGSLYEQYF.

The V call is TRBV7-9, the J call TRBJ2-7, with a possible D match to TRBD2 (5 bases). The germline V and J ends were trimmed by 1 base and 4 bases, with 14 bases remaining between them. The CDR3 loop spans 15 amino acids. Per the germline V gene, CDR1 is SEHNR and CDR2 is FQNEAQ (reference sequence). CDR3 nucleotides: TGTGCCAGCAGCTTAGGAGGGCTACCGCCTTACGAGCAGTACTTC. Translation: CASSLGGLPPYEQYF.

The chain has TRBV2 and TRBJ2-1; TRBD2 matches at 13 bases. The length of the CDR3 is 17 residues. Germline V gene sequence: CDR1 SNHLY, CDR2 FYNNEI. V trimming: 8 bases; J trimming: 6 bases; junction bases outside the gene matches: 13. Here the CDR3 DNA reads TGTGCCAGCTGCTCCTTTCCCGGGACTAGCGGGATCAATGAGCAGTTCTTC. Translating it yields CASCSFPGTSGINEQFF. Based on the CDR3 plus reference TRBV2 and TRBJ2-1, the full variable domain is EPEVTQTPSHQVTQMGQEVILRCVPISNHLYFYWYRQILGQKVEFLVSFYNNEISEKSEIFDDQFSVERPDGSNFTLKIRSTKLEDSAMYFCASCSFPGTSGINEQFFGPGTRLTVL.

This clonotype is judged medium-sized (0.01 to 0.1%). CDR3 DNA sequence: TGCAGTGCGGGGAAGGGAGCGGGAGGGCCCCTTGGTACGCAGTATTTT. This codes for CSAGKGAGGPLGTQYF. V gene TRBV20-1 combines with J gene TRBJ2-3; 10 bases line up with TRBD2. The CDR3 contains 16 residues. Trimming at V came to 6 bases and at J to 8 bases, leaving 17 bases not matched to a gene. The germline gives CDR1 DFQATT, CDR2 SNEGSKA (reference sequence).

This clonotype occurred many times. The J gene is TRBJ2-2, the V gene TRBV9, with 9 nucleotides matching TRBD2. After removal of 2 bases from V and 5 bases from J, the junction contained 4 bases not matched to a gene. Looked up from germline, CDR1 is SGDLS and CDR2 is YYNGEE. There are 15 residues in the CDR3. The CDR3 is CASSVVAGVTGELFF. Here the CDR3 DNA reads TGTGCCAGCAGCGTGGTAGCGGGGGTGACCGGGGAGCTGTTTTTT.

With regard to this clonotype: Germline is not matched at one junction end, which may reflect a read error. CDR3 residues: CASSQEWQVNFDNKQFF. In DNA, the CDR3 is TGCGCCAGCAGCCAAGAATGGCAGGTAAACTTTGACAATAAGCAGTTCTTC. V and J are TRBV4-1 and TRBJ2-1, with D hard to call. The germline CDR1 and CDR2 sequences are MGHRA and YSYEKL. This CDR3 is 17 amino acids long.

Ten or more counts support this clonotype. This chain links TRBV7-9 with TRBJ2-7; 8 nucleotides match TRBD2. V lost 2 bases to trimming and J lost 5 bases; unmatched junction nucleotides: 8. The CDR3 is 15 residues long. CDR1 is SEHNR and CDR2 is FQNEAQ in the germline V gene (reference sequence). Here the CDR3 reads CASSLRREGRNEQYF. CDR3 sequence (DNA): TGTGCCAGCAGCTTACGACGGGAGGGCCGGAACGAGCAGTACTTC.

This clonotype occurred many times. V usage is TRBV7-3 and J usage is TRBJ2-1; 13 bases agree with TRBD2. Germline V gene sequence: CDR1 SGHTA, CDR2 FQGTGA. V shed 4 bases, J shed 6 bases, and the junction held 3 bases outside the gene matches. This CDR3 comprises 15 residues. The CDR3 nucleotides are TGTGCCAGCAGCTGGACTAGCGGGAGCGGCAATGAGCAGTTCTTC. It specifies CASSWTSGSGNEQFF. Looking up the rest from reference TRBV7-3 and TRBJ2-1 gives the full variable domain: GAGVSQTPSNKVTEKGKYVELRCDPISGHTALYWYRQSLGQGPEFLIYFQGTGAADDSGLPNDRFFAVRPEGSVSTLKIQRTERGDSAVYLCASSWTSGSGNEQFFGPGTRLTVL.

There are many counts of this clonotype. The genes are TRBV10-3 and TRBJ1-5; tentative D call: TRBD1 (6 bases). The CDR3 totals 14 residues. In germline, CDR1 is ENHRY, CDR2 SYGVKD. The ends were cut back, 4 bases at V and 1 base at J, with 8 bases in the middle. The CDR3 nucleotides are TGTGCCATCAGTGCCGACAGGAGCAATCAGCCCCAGCATTTT. It codes for CAISADRSNQPQHF.

V and J are TRBV19 and TRBJ2-4; 7 bases match TRBD1. Germline-derived CDR1 and CDR2 are LNHDA and SQIVND (reference sequence). This CDR3 is 18 amino acids long. V dropped 3 bases and J dropped 3; count of bases not matched to a gene: 14. CDR3 sequence: CASSIALRQGGDKNIQYF. The DNA of the CDR3 is TGTGCCAGTAGTATTGCCCTGCGACAGGGTGGGGACAAAAACATTCAGTACTTC.

Many counts were recorded for this clonotype. This sequence joins TRBV28 and TRBJ1-5; 7 bases fit TRBD1. With 6 bases clipped from V and 2 bases from J, the junction kept 7 bases outside the gene matches. Germline lookup yields CDR1 MDHEN and CDR2 SYDVKM. The CDR3 spans 15 residues. CDR3 residues: CASRSGGTGNQPQHF. CDR3 in DNA: TGTGCCAGCAGGTCCGGGGGGACAGGCAATCAGCCCCAGCATTTT.

The V gene is TRBV12-3 or TRBV12-4, the J gene TRBJ2-7; 10 bases agree with TRBD2. Trimming took 4 bases from V and 4 from J; bases not matched to a gene: 7. There are 15 residues in the CDR3. CDR3 residues: CASSSTASGSYEQYF. CDR3 in DNA: TGTGCCAGCAGTTCGACGGCTAGCGGGAGTTACGAGCAGTACTTC.

This clonotype was observed many times. This chain links TRBV13 with TRBJ2-4, with 11 nucleotides matching TRBD2. The germline gives CDR1 PRHDT, CDR2 FYEKMQ (reference sequence). Losses at the gene ends were 2 bases for V and 0 bases for J; bases not matched to a gene: 3. The CDR3 length is 17 residues. CDR3 in DNA: TGTGCCAGCAGCTTACTAGGACTAGCGGGAGCCAAAAACATTCAGTACTTC. The encoded protein is CASSLLGLAGAKNIQYF.

The V call is TRBV5-5, the J call TRBJ2-7; 8 bases match TRBD1. Germline CDR1 reads SGHKS; CDR2 reads YYEKEE (reference sequence). This CDR3 is built from 15 residues. V lost 0 bases, J lost 5 bases, and 7 bases stayed unmatched. The CDR3: CASSLVYRGTHEQYF. The CDR3 region has the DNA TGTGCCAGCAGCTTGGTTTACAGGGGGACCCACGAGCAGTACTTC.

This clonotype has ten or more counts. As DNA, the CDR3 is TGCGCCAGCAGCAGTCGGGGTACTACTAGGGAGCAGTTCTTC. Translated: CASSSRGTTREQFF. This chain joins TRBV5-1 and TRBJ2-1, with TRBD2 as a possible D gene (5 bases). Germline V gene lookup returns CDR1 SGHRS and CDR2 YFSETQ. This CDR3 has 14 amino acids. The V end was cut by 4 bases, the J end by 10 bases, with 18 bases between.

This clonotype has a handful of counts. The J gene is TRBJ2-6, the V gene TRBV6-5; D not resolved. From germline, CDR1 is MNHEY and CDR2 SVGAGI. The germline V and J ends were trimmed by 3 bases and 0 bases, with 9 bases remaining between them. This CDR3 spans 16 amino acids. The CDR3 nucleotides read TGTGCCAGCAGTTATGCCCCCCACTCTGGGGCCAACGTCCTGACTTTC. It is translated as CASSYAPHSGANVLTF.

There are a few counts of this clonotype. The chain employs TRBV6-2 or TRBV6-3 and TRBJ2-7; D may be TRBD2 (5 bases). Germline V gene lookup returns CDR1 MNHEY and CDR2 SVGEGT. This CDR3 has 13 residues. V was trimmed by 8 bases and J by 0 bases, leaving 11 bases between them. The CDR3 protein is CASGLPSSYEQYF. DNA of the CDR3: TGTGCCAGCGGACTCCCAAGCTCCTACGAGCAGTACTTC.